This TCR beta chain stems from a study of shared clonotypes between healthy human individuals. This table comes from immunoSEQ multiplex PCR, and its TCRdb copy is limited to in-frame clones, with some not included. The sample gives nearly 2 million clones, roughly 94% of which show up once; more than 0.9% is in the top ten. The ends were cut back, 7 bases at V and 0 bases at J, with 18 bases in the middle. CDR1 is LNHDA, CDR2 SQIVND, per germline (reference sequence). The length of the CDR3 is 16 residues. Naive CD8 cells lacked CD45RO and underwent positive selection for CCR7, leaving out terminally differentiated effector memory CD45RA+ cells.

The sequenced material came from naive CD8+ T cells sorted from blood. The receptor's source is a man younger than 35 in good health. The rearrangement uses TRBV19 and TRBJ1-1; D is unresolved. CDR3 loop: CASIRELPLLNTEAFF. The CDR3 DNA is TGTGCCAGTATACGGGAGCTGCCCCTCTTGAACACTGAAGCTTTCTTT.